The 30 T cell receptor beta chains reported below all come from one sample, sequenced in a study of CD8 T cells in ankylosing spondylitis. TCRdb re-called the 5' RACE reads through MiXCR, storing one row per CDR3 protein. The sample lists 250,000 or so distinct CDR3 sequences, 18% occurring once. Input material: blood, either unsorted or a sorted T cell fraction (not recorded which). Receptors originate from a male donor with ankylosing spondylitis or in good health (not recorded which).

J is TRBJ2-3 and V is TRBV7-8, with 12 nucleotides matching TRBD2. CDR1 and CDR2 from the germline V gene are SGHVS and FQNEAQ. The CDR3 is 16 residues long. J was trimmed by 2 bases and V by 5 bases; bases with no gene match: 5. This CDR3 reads CASSMGLAGPTDTQYF. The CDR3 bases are TGTGCCAGCAGCATGGGACTAGCGGGCCCCACAGATACGCAGTATTTT. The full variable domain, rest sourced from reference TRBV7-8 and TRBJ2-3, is GAGVSQSPRYKVAKRGQDVALRCDPISGHVSLFWYQQALGQGPEFLTYFQNEAQLDKSGLPSDRFFAERPEGSVSTLKIQRTQQEDSAVYLCASSMGLAGPTDTQYFGPGTRLTVL.

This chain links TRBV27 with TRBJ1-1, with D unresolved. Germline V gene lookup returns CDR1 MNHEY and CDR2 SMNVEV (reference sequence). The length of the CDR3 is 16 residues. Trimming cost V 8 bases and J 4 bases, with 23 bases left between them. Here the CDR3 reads CASALGEGWVGTEAFF. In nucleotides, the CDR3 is TGTGCCAGCGCCCTCGGAGAGGGATGGGTGGGCACTGAAGCTTTCTTT.

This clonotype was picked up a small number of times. The CDR3 nucleotides read TGTGCCAGCAGTTATCTGTGGCTCCAGAATTCACCCCTCCACTTT. Its translation is CASSYLWLQNSPLHF. The chain recombines TRBV27 with TRBJ1-6; no definite D call. The CDR3 length is 15 residues. CDR1 is MNHEY, CDR2 SMNVEV, per germline (reference sequence). With 4 bases removed from V and 7 bases from J, the gap between germline ends came to 14 bases.

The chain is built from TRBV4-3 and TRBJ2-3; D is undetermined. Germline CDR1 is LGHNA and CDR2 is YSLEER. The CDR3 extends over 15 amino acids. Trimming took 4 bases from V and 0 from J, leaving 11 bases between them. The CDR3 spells CASSPWVPSTDTQYF. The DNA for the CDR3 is TGCGCCAGCAGCCCTTGGGTACCGAGCACAGATACGCAGTATTTT.

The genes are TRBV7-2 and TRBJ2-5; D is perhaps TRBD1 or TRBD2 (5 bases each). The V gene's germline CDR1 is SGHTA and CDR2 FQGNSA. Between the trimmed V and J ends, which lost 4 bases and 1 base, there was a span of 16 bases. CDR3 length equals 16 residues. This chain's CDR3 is CASSSGLGEPQETQYF. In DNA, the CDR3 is TGTGCCAGCAGCTCGGGCCTAGGGGAGCCCCAAGAGACCCAGTACTTC.

CDR3 loop: CASSQDRDGGNQPQHF. In nucleotides, the CDR3 is TGCGCCAGCAGCCAGGACCGGGACGGAGGCAATCAGCCCCAGCATTTT. The chain carries TRBV4-1 and TRBJ1-5, with a weak D call TRBD1 (5 bases). Germline CDR1 MGHRA, CDR2 YSYEKL. Trimming stripped 3 bases from V and 2 bases from J, with 14 bases between. The CDR3 contains 16 residues.

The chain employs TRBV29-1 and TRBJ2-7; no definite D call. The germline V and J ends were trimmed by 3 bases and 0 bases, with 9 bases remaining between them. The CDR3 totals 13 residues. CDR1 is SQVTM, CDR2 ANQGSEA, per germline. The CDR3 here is CSVDATSSYEQYF. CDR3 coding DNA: TGCAGCGTTGATGCGACGAGCTCCTACGAGCAGTACTTC.

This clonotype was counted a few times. The CDR3 protein is CSAQGADSYEQYF. The CDR3 bases are TGCAGCGCACAGGGGGCTGATTCCTACGAGCAGTACTTC. V usage is TRBV29-1 and J usage is TRBJ2-7; TRBD1 agrees at 9 bases. Germline values: CDR1 SQVTM, CDR2 ANQGSEA. Trimming at V came to 7 bases and at J to 1 base, leaving 5 bases not matched to a gene. The length of the CDR3 is 13 residues.

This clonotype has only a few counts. The CDR3 bases are TGTGCCAGCAGTTTATTGGGACTTGCCGATACGCAGTATTTT. Protein product: CASSLLGLADTQYF. The J gene is TRBJ2-3, the V gene TRBV27; a weak D match, TRBD2 (6 bases). There are 14 residues in the CDR3. Germline-derived CDR1 and CDR2 are MNHEY and SMNVEV (reference sequence). V was trimmed by 1 base and J by 6 bases, leaving 11 bases between them.

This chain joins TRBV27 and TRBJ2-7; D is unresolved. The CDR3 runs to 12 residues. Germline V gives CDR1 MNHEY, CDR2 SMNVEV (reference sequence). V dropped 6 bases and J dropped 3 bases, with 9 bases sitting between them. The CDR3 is CASRDRNYEQYF. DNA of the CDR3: TGTGCCAGCAGGGACCGAAACTACGAGCAGTACTTC.

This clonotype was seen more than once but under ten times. CDR3 amino acids: CSVLRAGMERPHRGNEQFF. CDR3 nucleotides: TGCAGCGTTCTCCGAGCAGGAATGGAGCGTCCTCACCGGGGTAATGAGCAGTTCTTC. The chain links TRBV29-1 to TRBJ2-1, with D perhaps TRBD2 (5 bases). The length of the CDR3 is 19 residues. Germline-derived CDR1 and CDR2 are SQVTM and ANQGSEA. The V and J ends lost 5 bases and 7 bases respectively, with 33 bases between them.

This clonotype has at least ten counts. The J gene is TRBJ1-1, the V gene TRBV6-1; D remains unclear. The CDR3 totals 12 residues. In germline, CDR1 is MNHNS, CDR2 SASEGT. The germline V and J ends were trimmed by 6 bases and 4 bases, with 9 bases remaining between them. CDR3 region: CASRAWSTEAFF. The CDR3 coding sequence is TGTGCCAGCAGGGCTTGGAGCACTGAAGCTTTCTTT.

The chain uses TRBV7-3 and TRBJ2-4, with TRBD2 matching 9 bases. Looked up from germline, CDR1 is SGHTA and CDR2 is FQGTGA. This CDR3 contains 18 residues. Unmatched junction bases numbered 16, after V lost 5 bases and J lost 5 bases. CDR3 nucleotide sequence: TGTGCCAGCAGCACAAGGACTAGCGCCCCACATCGCGAAAACATTCAGTACTTC. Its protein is CASSTRTSAPHRENIQYF.

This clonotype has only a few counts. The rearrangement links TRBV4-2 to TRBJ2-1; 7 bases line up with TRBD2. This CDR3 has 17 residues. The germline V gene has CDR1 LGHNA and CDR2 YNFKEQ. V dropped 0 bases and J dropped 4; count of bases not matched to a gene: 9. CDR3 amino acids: CASSQDWREFRYNEQFF. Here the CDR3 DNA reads TGTGCCAGCAGCCAAGATTGGCGGGAGTTTCGGTACAATGAGCAGTTCTTC.

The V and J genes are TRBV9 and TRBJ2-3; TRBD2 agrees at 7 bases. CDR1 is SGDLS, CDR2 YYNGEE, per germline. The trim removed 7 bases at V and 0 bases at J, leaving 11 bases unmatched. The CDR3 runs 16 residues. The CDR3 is CASSGGRITSTDTQYF. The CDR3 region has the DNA TGTGCCAGCTCTGGCGGGAGAATTACTAGCACAGATACGCAGTATTTT.

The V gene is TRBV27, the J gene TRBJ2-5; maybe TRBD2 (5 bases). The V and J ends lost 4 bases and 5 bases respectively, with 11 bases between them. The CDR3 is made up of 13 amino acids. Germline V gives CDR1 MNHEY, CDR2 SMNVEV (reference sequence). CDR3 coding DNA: TGTGCCAGCAGTTCCGGGGTCGGGGAGACCCAGTACTTC. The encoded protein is CASSSGVGETQYF.

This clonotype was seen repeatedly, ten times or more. For the CDR3, the DNA is TGTGCCAGCAGTTACTCGGGAGAGCAGTACTTC. Translation gives CASSYSGEQYF. The rearrangement joins TRBV6-2 or TRBV6-3 to TRBJ2-7; no firm D call. V was cut by 0 bases and J by 7 bases, with 4 bases left in between. The CDR3 is 11 amino acids. Germline-derived CDR1 and CDR2 are MNHEY and SVGEGT.

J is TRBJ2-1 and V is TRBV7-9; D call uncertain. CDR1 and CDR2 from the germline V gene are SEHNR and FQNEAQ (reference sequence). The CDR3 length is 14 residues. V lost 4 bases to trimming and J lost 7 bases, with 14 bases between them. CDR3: CASSSHRSGNEQFF. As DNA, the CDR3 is TGTGCCAGCAGCTCCCACCGATCAGGTAATGAGCAGTTCTTC.

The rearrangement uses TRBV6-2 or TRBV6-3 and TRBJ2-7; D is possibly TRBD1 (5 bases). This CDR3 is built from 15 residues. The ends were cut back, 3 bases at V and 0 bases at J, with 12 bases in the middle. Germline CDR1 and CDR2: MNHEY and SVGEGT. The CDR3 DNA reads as TGTGCCAGCAGTTATTCGGCCGACAGCTCCTACGAGCAGTACTTC. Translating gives CASSYSADSSYEQYF.

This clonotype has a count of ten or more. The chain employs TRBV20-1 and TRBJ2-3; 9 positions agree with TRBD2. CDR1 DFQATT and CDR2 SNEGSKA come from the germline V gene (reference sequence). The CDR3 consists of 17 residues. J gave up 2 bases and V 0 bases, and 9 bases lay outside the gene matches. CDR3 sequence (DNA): TGCAGTGCTAGAGATTTAAAGCGGGAGGACCACACAGATACGCAGTATTTT. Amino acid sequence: CSARDLKREDHTDTQYF.

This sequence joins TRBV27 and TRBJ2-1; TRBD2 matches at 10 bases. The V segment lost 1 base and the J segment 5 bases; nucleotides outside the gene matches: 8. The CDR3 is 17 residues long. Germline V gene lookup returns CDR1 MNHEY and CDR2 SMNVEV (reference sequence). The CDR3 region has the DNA TGTGCCAGCAGTTTATTGCCCCTAGCGGGAGCAGACAATGAGCAGTTCTTC. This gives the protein CASSLLPLAGADNEQFF.

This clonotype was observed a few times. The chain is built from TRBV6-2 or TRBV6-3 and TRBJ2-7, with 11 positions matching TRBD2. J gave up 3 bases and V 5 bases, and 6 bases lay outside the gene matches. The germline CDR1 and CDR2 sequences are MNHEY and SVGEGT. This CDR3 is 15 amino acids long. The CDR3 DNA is TGTGCCAGCAGTGATCGACTAGCGGGACTCTACGAGCAGTACTTC. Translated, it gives CASSDRLAGLYEQYF.

The CDR3 is CASSPRGGPDQETQYF. CDR3 DNA sequence: TGCGCCAGCAGCCCTAGGGGCGGGCCGGACCAAGAGACCCAGTACTTC. The V call is TRBV4-1, the J call TRBJ2-5; D is possibly TRBD1 or TRBD2 (5 bases each). This CDR3 contains 16 residues. The germline CDR1 and CDR2 sequences are MGHRA and YSYEKL. V was cut by 4 bases and J by 0 bases, with 15 bases left in between.

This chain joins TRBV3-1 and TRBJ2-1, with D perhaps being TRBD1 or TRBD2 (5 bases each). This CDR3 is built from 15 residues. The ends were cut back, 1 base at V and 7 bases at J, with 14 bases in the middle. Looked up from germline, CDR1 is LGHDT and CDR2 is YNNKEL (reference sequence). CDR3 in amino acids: CASSQGRGDWNEQFF. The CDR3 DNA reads TGTGCCAGCAGCCAAGGACGAGGGGATTGGAATGAGCAGTTCTTC.

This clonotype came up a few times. Here the CDR3 DNA reads TGCAGCGTTGGAGACGTCGGCCTCGGTGGGGCCAACGTCCTGACTTTC. It translates to CSVGDVGLGGANVLTF. The rearrangement links TRBV29-1 to TRBJ2-6; D remains unclear. Deletions cut 4 bases from V and 3 bases from J, with 16 bases between. The length of the CDR3 is 16 residues. Per the germline V gene, CDR1 is SQVTM and CDR2 is ANQGSEA.

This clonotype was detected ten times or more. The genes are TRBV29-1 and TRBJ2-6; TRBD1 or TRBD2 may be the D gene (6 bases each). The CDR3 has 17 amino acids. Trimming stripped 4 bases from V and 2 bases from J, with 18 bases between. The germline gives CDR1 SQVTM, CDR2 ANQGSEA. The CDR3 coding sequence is TGCAGCGTTGTTCCGGGGGCAGGGAACGCTGGGGCCAACGTCCTGACTTTC. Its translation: CSVVPGAGNAGANVLTF.

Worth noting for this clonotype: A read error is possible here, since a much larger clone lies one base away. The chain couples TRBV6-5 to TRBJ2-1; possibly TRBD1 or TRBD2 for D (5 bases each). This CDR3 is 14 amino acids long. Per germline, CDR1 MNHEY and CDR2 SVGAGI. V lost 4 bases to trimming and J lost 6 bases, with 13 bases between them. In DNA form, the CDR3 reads TGTGCCAGCAGTTCCCCGGGACCCTTCAATGAGCAGTTCTTC. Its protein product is CASSSPGPFNEQFF.

CDR3 sequence: CSARVDKLAELQETQYF. CDR3 sequence (DNA): TGCAGTGCTAGAGTCGATAAACTAGCGGAGCTCCAAGAGACCCAGTACTTC. The chain carries TRBV20-1 and TRBJ2-5; TRBD2 matches at 8 bases. With 1 base clipped from V and 1 base from J, the junction kept 11 bases outside the gene matches. Germline V gene data show CDR1 as DFQATT and CDR2 as SNEGSKA (reference sequence). This CDR3 is 17 amino acids long.

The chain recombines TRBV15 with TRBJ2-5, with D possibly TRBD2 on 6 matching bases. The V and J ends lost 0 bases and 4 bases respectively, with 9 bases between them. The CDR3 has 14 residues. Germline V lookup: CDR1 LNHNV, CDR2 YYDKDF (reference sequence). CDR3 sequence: CATSRDGGVETQYF. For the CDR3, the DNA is TGTGCCACCAGCAGAGATGGCGGGGTAGAGACCCAGTACTTC.

This CDR3 is CASSVEQGSYEQYF. DNA for the CDR3: TGTGCCAGCAGCGTAGAGCAGGGTTCCTACGAGCAGTACTTC. The rearrangement uses TRBV9 and TRBJ2-7; tentatively, D is TRBD1 (5 bases). Trimming pared 0 bases from V and 1 base from J, leaving 8 bases between. Germline loops: CDR1 SGDLS, CDR2 YYNGEE. CDR3 length: 14 amino acids.